The entry below gives a single TCR beta chain sequence along with its context. Its antigen is not known. The sample belongs to a study of cytomegalovirus exposure and HLA in healthy donors. Study background: Approximately 180 million T cells yielded 120 million or so unique TCR beta sequences, as an earlier analysis found. Study-wide results and limits: Most observed TCR sequences were rare, whereas some public TCRs were detected in many donors. Evidence from a later analysis indicated that most CMV-associated TCR beta chains looked HLA-restricted. For presence/absence analyses, sequencing depth was assumed to be roughly uniform across donors.

The CDR3 spans 16 residues. After removal of 4 bases from V and 7 bases from J, the junction contained 8 bases not matched to a gene. CDR1 and CDR2 (germline): MNHNS, SASEGT. Amplification used 60 Vbeta primers and 13 Jbeta primers. This table comes from immunoSEQ multiplex PCR, and its TCRdb copy is limited to in-frame clones, with some not included. The table has about 120,000 clones, roughly 72% seen once. The sequence was obtained from a woman aged 45-59 years in good health and CMV-seropositive. This chain uses TRBV6-1 with TRBJ1-6, with 9 nucleotides matching TRBD1. Sequencing input: PBMCs. The CDR3 is CASSVTQGAGNSPLHF. The CDR3 bases are TGTGCCAGCAGTGTAACACAGGGGGCAGGAAATTCACCCCTCCACTTT.